The entry below describes one T cell receptor (beta chain). Assay: immunoSEQ multiplex PCR; the TCRdb copy retains only in-frame clones and omits some. The table shows roughly 100,000 clones, with 84% occurring only once. The sample comes from a study of OX40 agonist ivuxolimab in advanced cancers. As for the study in general: Patients in the trial were receiving intravenous ivuxolimab every 2 weeks, at doses of 0.01 to 10 mg/kg. Head and neck, renal cell, melanoma or hepatocellular carcinoma were the cancers that dose-escalation patients had.

CDR1 is SGHDT and CDR2 is YYEEEE in the germline V gene. V was pared by 1 base and J by 7 bases, with 12 bases between. This CDR3 has 15 amino acids. The TCR originated in an adult with an advanced solid tumor such as melanoma, head and neck, liver or kidney cancer. The chain joins TRBV5-6 to TRBJ1-6, with D maybe TRBD1 (5 bases). Sample: CD4+ or CD8+ T cells sorted from blood, taken in a trial of the OX40 agonist ivuxolimab. This CDR3 is CASSLRGTSNSPLHF. The CDR3 nucleotides are TGTGCCAGCAGCTTGCGTGGGACTTCAAATTCACCCCTCCACTTT.